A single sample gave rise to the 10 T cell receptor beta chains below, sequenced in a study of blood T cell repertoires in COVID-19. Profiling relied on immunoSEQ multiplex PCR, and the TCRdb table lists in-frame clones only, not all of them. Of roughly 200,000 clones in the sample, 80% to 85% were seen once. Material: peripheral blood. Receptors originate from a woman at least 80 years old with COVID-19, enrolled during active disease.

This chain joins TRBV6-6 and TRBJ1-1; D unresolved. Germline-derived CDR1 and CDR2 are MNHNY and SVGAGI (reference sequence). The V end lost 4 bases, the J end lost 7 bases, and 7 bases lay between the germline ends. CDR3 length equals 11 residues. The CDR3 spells CASSSHFEAFF. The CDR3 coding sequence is TGTGCCAGCAGTTCGCACTTTGAAGCTTTCTTT.

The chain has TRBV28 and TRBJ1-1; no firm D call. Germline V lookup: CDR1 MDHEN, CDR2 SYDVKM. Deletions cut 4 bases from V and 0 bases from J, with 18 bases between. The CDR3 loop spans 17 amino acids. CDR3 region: CASSYVGEGGVNTEAFF. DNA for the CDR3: TGTGCCAGCAGTTACGTGGGAGAGGGTGGGGTGAACACTGAAGCTTTCTTT. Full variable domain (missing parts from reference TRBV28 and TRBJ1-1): DVKVTQSSRYLVKRTGEKVFLECVQDMDHENMFWYRQDPGLGLRLIYFSYDVKMKEKGDIPEGYSVSREKKERFSLILESASTNQTSMYLCASSYVGEGGVNTEAFFGQGTRLTVV.

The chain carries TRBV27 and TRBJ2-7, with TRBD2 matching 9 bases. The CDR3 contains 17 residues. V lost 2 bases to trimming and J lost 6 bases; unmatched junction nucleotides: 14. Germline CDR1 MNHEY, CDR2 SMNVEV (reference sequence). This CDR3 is CASSLNPSGTGSPEQYF. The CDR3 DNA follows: TGTGCCAGCAGTTTAAACCCTAGCGGGACCGGATCTCCCGAGCAGTACTTC.

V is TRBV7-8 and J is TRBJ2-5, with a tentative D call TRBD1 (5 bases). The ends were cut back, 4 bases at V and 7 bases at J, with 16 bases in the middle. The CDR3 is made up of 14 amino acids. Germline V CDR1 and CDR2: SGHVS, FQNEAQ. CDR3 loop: CASSSSPGIRTQYF. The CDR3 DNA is TGTGCCAGCAGCTCTAGTCCAGGGATTAGGACCCAGTACTTC.

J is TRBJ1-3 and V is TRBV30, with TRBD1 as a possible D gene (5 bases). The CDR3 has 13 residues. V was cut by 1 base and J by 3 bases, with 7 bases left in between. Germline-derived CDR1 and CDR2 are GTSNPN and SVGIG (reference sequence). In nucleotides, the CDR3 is TGTGCCTGGAGTGGGACACTTGGAAACACCATATATTTT. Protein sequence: CAWSGTLGNTIYF.

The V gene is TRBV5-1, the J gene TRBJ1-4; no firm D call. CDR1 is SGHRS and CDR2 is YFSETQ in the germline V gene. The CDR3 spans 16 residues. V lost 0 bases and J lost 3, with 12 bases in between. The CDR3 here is CASSLGFLRANEKLFF. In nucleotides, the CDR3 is TGCGCCAGCAGCTTGGGATTCCTGCGGGCTAATGAAAAACTGTTTTTT. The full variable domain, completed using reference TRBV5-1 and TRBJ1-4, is KAGVTQTPRYLIKTRGQQVTLSCSPISGHRSVSWYQQTPGQGLQFLFEYFSETQRNKGNFPGRFSGRQFSNSRSEMNVSTLELGDSALYLCASSLGFLRANEKLFFGSGTQLSVL.

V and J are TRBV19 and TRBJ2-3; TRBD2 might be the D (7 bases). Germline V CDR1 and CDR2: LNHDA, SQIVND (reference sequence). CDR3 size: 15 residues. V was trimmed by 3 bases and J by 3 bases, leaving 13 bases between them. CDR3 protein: CASSIGGQVTDTQYF. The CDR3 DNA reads TGTGCCAGTAGTATCGGGGGGCAGGTTACAGATACGCAGTATTTT.

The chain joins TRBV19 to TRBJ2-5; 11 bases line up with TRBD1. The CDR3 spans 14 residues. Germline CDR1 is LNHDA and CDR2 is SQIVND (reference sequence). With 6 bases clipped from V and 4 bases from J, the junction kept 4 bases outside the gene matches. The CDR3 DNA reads TGTGCCAGTAGCCGCGGGACAGGGGGAGAGACCCAGTACTTC. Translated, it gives CASSRGTGGETQYF.

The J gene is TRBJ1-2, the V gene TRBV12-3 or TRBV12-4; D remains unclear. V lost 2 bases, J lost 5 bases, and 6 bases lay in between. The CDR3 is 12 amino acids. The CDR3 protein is CASSLNGYGYTF. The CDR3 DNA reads TGTGCCAGCAGTTTAAACGGGTATGGCTACACCTTC.

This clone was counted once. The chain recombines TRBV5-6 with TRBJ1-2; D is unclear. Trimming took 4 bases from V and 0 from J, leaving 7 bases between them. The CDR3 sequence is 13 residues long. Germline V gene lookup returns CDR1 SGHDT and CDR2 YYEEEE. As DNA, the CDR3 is TGTGCCAGCAGCCCTGGCTCTAACTATGGCTACACCTTC. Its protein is CASSPGSNYGYTF.